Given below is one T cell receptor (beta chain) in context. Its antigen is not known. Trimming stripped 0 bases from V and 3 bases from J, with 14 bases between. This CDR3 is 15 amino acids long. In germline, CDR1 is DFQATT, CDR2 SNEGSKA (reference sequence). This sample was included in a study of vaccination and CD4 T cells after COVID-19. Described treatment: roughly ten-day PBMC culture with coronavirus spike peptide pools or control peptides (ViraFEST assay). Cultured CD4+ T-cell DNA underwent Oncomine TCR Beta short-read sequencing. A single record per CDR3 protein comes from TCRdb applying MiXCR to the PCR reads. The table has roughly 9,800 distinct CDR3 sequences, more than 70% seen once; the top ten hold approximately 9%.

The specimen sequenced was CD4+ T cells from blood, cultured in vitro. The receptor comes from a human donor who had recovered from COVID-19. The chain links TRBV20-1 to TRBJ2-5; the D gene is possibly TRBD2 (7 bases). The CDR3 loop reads CSARDQTGREETQYF. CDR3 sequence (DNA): TGCAGTGCTAGAGATCAAACAGGGAGGGAAGAGACCCAGTACTTC.